This T cell receptor (beta chain) was sequenced in a study of blood T cell repertoires in COVID-19. Background on the study: Sites in the United States, Italy and Spain provided acute and convalescent COVID-19 samples. PBMCs, B-cell-depleted T cells, or T cells were the source of the cDNA or gDNA that made up the material.

Profiled with immunoSEQ multiplex PCR; TCRdb holds only in-frame clones, not every one. In the table there are under 200,000 clones, 84% of which are singletons. This CDR3 has 14 residues. Germline CDR1 reads KGHSH; CDR2 reads LQKENI. V was shortened by 6 bases and J by 7 bases, with 16 bases between the two germline ends. The chain is built from TRBV18 and TRBJ2-1; D is perhaps TRBD1 (5 bases). Sequencing was performed on peripheral blood. The sequence came from a man aged 35-49 years who had recovered from COVID-19. DNA of the CDR3: TGTGCCAGCTCCCCAAGACAGTGGAGTAATGAGCAGTTCTTC. It specifies CASSPRQWSNEQFF.